This TCR beta chain was profiled in a study of T cells in Graves' hyperthyroidism and ophthalmopathy. In this sample, this clonotype turned up a few times. The authors obtained PBMCs from 7.5 to 10 ml of fresh peripheral blood. What was amplified from RNA transcripts were TCR beta CDR3 regions. A set of HTBI primers served as the primers for a first-round RT-PCR of the TCR CDR3. TCRdb reprocessed the multiplex PCR reads with MiXCR, giving one entry per CDR3 protein. Of about 770,000 distinct CDR3 sequences listed, about 17% are singletons. This CDR3 is built from 16 residues. J was trimmed by 0 bases and V by 5 bases; bases with no gene match: 6. Germline CDR1 reads SGHTA; CDR2 reads FQGNSA.

The specimen sequenced was blood. The origin of this receptor is a woman between 50 and 59 years old with Graves' hyperthyroidism that later progressed to Graves' ophthalmopathy. This rearrangement joins TRBV7-2 to TRBJ1-4, with 7 bases lining up with TRBD1. The CDR3 coding sequence is TGTGCCAGCAGCACGGGACAGAGAGCAACTAATGAAAAACTGTTTTTT. The encoded protein is CASSTGQRATNEKLFF.